This note documents a single TCR beta chain sequence. Antigen specificity is unknown. These data originate in a study of identical twins. Study outcomes and limitations: Carriage of fewer insertions was seen in abundant cord blood beta clonotypes, whereas memory repertoires showed none.

TCRdb reprocessed the 5' RACE reads with MiXCR, giving one entry per CDR3 protein. The sample lists hundreds of thousands of distinct CDR3 sequences; just over 7% were seen once. Trimming took 1 base from V and 2 from J, leaving 8 bases between them. Germline CDR1 is SGHVS and CDR2 is FQNEAQ. This CDR3 contains 14 residues. Donors were all healthy Caucasians. These data also featured in a second study, about yellow fever vaccine responses in identical twins.

Sequenced: PBMCs. This rearrangement joins TRBV7-8 to TRBJ1-2, with D possibly TRBD1 on 6 matching bases. The TCR sequence derives from a woman aged 18-30 years in good health. In DNA, the CDR3 is TGTGCCAGCAGCTTAGGGGGGCGGAACTATGGCTACACCTTC. As protein: CASSLGGRNYGYTF.